This T cell receptor (beta chain) was identified in a study of blood T cell repertoires in COVID-19. Profiled with immunoSEQ multiplex PCR; TCRdb holds only in-frame clones, not every one. The table includes around 200,000 clones, around 82% detected once. Trimming cost V 6 bases and J 1 base; bases outside gene matches: 6. The CDR3 has 15 amino acids. CDR1 is LGHNA, CDR2 YNFKEQ, per germline. The specimen sequenced was peripheral blood. The clonotype originates from a man aged 50-60 years with active or convalescent COVID-19. The J gene is TRBJ1-5, the V gene TRBV4-2; 7 positions agree with TRBD1. For the CDR3, the DNA is TGTGCCAGCAGACGTGACAGGGAAAGCAATCAGCCCCAGCATTTT. It is translated as CASRRDRESNQPQHF.